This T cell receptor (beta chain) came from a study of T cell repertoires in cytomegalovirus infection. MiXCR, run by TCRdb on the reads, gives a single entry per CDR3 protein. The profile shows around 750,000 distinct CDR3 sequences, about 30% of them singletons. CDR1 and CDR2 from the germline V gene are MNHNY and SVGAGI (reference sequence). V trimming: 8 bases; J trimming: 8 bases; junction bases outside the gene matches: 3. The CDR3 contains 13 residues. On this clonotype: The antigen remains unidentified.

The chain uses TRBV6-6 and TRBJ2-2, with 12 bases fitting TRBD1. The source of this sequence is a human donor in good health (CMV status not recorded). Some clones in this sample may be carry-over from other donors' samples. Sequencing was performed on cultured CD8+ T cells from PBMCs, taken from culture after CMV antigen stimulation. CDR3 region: CASRDRGPGELFF. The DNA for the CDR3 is TGTGCCAGCCGGGACAGGGGGCCTGGGGAGCTGTTTTTT.